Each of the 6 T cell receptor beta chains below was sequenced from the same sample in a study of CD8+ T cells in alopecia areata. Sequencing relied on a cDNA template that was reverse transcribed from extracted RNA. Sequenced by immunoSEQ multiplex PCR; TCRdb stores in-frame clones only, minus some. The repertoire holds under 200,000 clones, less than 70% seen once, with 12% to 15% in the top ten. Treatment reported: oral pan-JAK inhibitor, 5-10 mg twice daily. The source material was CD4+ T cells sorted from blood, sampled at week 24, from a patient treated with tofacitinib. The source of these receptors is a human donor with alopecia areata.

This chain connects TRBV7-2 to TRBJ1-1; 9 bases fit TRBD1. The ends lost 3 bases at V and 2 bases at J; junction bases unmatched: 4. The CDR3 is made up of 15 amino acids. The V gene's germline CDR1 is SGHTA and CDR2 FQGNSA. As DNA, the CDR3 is TGTGCCAGCAGCTTGTGGGGACAGGGAAACACTGAAGCTTTCTTT. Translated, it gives CASSLWGQGNTEAFF.

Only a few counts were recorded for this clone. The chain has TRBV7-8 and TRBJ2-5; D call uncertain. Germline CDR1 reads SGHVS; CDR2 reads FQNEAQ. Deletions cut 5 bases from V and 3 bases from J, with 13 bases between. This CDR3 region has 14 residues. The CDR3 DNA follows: TGTGCCAGCAGCCCTGATGGACGGAAAGAGACCCAGTACTTC. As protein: CASSPDGRKETQYF.

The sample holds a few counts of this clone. The CDR3 DNA sequence: TGCAGCGTTGGGGCAGGGTGGGCGACCACCGGGGAGCTGTTTTTT. Protein: CSVGAGWATTGELFF. The chain is built from TRBV29-1 and TRBJ2-2; D is possibly TRBD1 (5 bases). This CDR3 has 15 amino acids. Germline CDR1 is SQVTM and CDR2 is ANQGSEA. V was shortened by 4 bases and J by 4 bases, with 16 bases between the two germline ends.

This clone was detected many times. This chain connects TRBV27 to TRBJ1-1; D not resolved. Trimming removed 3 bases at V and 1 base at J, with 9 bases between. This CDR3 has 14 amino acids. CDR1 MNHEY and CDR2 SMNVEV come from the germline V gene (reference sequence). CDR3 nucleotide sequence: TGTGCCAGCAGTTTCGGGCCGGCGAACACTGAAGCTTTCTTT. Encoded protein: CASSFGPANTEAFF.

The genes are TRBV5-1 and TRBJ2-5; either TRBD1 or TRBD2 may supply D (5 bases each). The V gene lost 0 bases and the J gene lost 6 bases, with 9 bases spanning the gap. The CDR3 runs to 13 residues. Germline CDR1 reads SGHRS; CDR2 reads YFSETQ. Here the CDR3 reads CASSLGGKQTQYF. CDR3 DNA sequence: TGCGCCAGCAGCTTGGGGGGGAAACAGACCCAGTACTTC.

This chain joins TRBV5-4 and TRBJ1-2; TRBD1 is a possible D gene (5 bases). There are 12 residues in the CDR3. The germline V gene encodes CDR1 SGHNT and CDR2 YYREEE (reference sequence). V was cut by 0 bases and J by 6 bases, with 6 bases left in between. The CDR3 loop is CASSLAGDGYTF. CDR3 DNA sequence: TGTGCCAGCAGCTTGGCGGGGGATGGCTACACCTTC.